This T cell receptor beta chain was observed in a study of cytomegalovirus exposure and HLA in healthy donors. Findings of the study overall: Altogether, 160 or so TCR beta chains were recorded as cytomegalovirus-associated. High specificity and sensitivity for cytomegalovirus status were reported for the classifier. In a later analysis, first-cohort TCR clusters were found to tend to co-occur in the roughly 120 validation repertoires.

CDR1 and CDR2 (germline): SGHTA, FQGNSA. The CDR3 runs to 13 residues. Between the trimmed V and J ends, which lost 5 bases and 11 bases, there was a span of 16 bases. Separate from the approximately 670-subject first cohort, the approximately 120-subject validation cohort was the one that the donors belonged to. This table comes from immunoSEQ multiplex PCR, and its TCRdb copy is limited to in-frame clones, with some not included. Of approximately 270,000 clones in the sample, around 91% were seen once. In regard to this clone: Its antigen is as yet unknown.

What was sequenced was PBMCs. V and J are TRBV7-2 and TRBJ1-5, with D uncertain. The clonotype was recovered from a woman aged 18-29 years in good health and CMV-seronegative. The CDR3 reads CASSALSSRAQHF. CDR3 DNA: TGTGCCAGCAGCGCACTTTCTTCTCGGGCCCAGCATTTT. Together with reference TRBV7-2 and TRBJ1-5, the CDR3 gives the full variable domain: GAGVSQSPSNKVTEKGKDVELRCDPISGHTALYWYRQSLGQGLEFLIYFQGNSAPDKSGLPSDRFSAERTGGSVSTLTIQRTQQEDSAVYLCASSALSSRAQHFGDGTRLSIL.